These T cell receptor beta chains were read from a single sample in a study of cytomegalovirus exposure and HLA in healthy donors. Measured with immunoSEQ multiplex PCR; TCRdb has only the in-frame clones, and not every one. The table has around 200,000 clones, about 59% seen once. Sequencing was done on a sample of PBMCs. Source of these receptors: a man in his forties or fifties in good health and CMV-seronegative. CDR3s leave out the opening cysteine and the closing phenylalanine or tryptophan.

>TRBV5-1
ASSSTGTGVNTIY
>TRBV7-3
ASSLHTSVSYNEQF
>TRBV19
ASSMARGNYGYT
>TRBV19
ASSIFVSGVPEKLF
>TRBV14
ASSQTGFINTEAF
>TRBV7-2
ASSFSVAGDSTYEQY
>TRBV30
AWSSGNNEQF
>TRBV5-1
ASSQTGMGEQY
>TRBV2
ASSVYSNQPQH
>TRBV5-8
ASSLAGNSYNSPLH
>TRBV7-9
ASGQATEAF
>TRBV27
ASSFVGTEAF
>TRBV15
ATSSRGETQY
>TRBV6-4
ASSATQGSGNTIY
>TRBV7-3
ASSLTGSGRGNTGELF
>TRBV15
AIPGLDTGELF
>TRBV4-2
ASSGDRGSNTGELF
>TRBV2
ASSSGGYSYEQY
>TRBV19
ASSVRTGGVYEQY
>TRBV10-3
AISGTSGKETQY
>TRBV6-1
ASSEHSGSISYEQY
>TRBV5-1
ASSSSSGANVLT
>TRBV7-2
ASSNRQAHNEQF
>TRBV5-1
ASSHGTGDNSPLH
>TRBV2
ASSEGLAEETQY
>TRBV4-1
ASSPGQLLMNTEAF
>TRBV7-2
ASSLDPGAYEQY
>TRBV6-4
ASSDSPGANGYT
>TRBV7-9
SSSLDLTPWEQY
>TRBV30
AWSVSGIGGNTIY
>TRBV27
ASSRTGTHEQF
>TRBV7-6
ASSPTTGQETQY